These 31 T cell receptor beta chains were all obtained from the same sample, sequenced in a study of blood T cell repertoires in COVID-19. Only in-frame clones appear in the TCRdb table, and some are missing; sequencing was by immunoSEQ multiplex PCR. Of 210,000 or so clones listed, roughly 80% are singletons. Sequencing was done on a sample of peripheral blood. These receptors were obtained from a human donor in a cohort sampled during active COVID-19.

The V gene is TRBV6-2 or TRBV6-3, the J gene TRBJ2-7; 13 bases align to TRBD2. The V segment lost 2 bases and the J segment 4 bases; nucleotides outside the gene matches: 5. CDR3 length equals 16 residues. Germline assignment: CDR1 MNHEY and CDR2 SVGEGT. DNA of the CDR3: TGTGCCAGCAGTTACCGACTAGCGGGAGGCAAGTACGAGCAGTACTTC. Its translation: CASSYRLAGGKYEQYF.

The chain recombines TRBV5-1 with TRBJ2-3, with D perhaps matching TRBD2 (5 bases). Germline values: CDR1 SGHRS, CDR2 YFSETQ. The CDR3 totals 14 residues. Trimming took 3 bases from V and 4 from J, leaving 12 bases between them. The CDR3 loop is CASSWRAGADTQYF. The CDR3 nucleotides are TGCGCCAGCAGCTGGCGGGCTGGAGCAGATACGCAGTATTTT. Supplemented by reference TRBV5-1 and TRBJ2-3, the full variable domain reads KAGVTQTPRYLIKTRGQQVTLSCSPISGHRSVSWYQQTPGQGLQFLFEYFSETQRNKGNFPGRFSGRQFSNSRSEMNVSTLELGDSALYLCASSWRAGADTQYFGPGTRLTVL.

The CDR3 coding sequence is TGTGCCAGCAGCTTTGGGGTGCGGGGGGCCTACGAGCAGTACTTC. Translation gives CASSFGVRGAYEQYF. The chain joins TRBV5-4 to TRBJ2-7; 8 bases are shared with TRBD2. Germline values: CDR1 SGHNT, CDR2 YYREEE (reference sequence). This CDR3 contains 15 residues. V lost 2 bases and J lost 2; bases outside the gene matches: 6.

The chain joins TRBV2 to TRBJ2-7; 7 bases agree with TRBD1. CDR3 length: 13 amino acids. V was pared by 3 bases and J by 5 bases, with 4 bases of the junction left unmatched. Looked up from germline, CDR1 is SNHLY and CDR2 is FYNNEI. CDR3 in DNA: TGTGCCAGCAGTGATGAGGGGGCGGACGAGCAGTACTTC. Its protein is CASSDEGADEQYF.

This clone has just one count. The gene calls are TRBV14 and TRBJ2-7; D unclear. From germline, CDR1 is SGHDN and CDR2 FVKESK. Trimming took off 4 bases at V and 6 bases at J, with 10 bases between the two ends. CDR3 length: 12 residues. Written as DNA, the CDR3 is TGTGCCAGCAGCCGCTCGTCGGTCGAGCAGTACTTC. This codes for CASSRSSVEQYF.

The chain links TRBV6-5 to TRBJ1-2; 10 bases are shared with TRBD1. The CDR3 is 14 amino acids. J lost 6 bases, V lost 8 bases, and 9 bases had no gene match. CDR1 is MNHEY and CDR2 is SVGAGI in the germline V gene. The CDR3 is CASRGQGRSDGYTF. The CDR3 nucleotides read TGTGCCAGCCGGGGACAGGGGAGATCGGATGGCTACACCTTC.

This rearrangement joins TRBV21-1 to TRBJ1-5; TRBD1, the D gene given by the table, was not confirmed from the DNA. TRBV21-1 has pseudogene status. This CDR3 has 15 residues. CDR3 region: CASSARDSLNQPQHF. CDR3 nucleotide sequence: TGTGCCAGCAGCGCCCGGGACAGTCTTAATCAGCCCCAGCATTTT.

The rearrangement joins TRBV9 to TRBJ2-7; 8 nucleotides align to TRBD2. With 4 bases clipped from V and 5 bases from J, the junction kept 8 bases outside the gene matches. This CDR3 comprises 14 residues. Germline assignment: CDR1 SGDLS and CDR2 YYNGEE. CDR3 sequence: CASSPSGTRHEQYF. DNA of the CDR3: TGTGCCAGCAGCCCTTCCGGGACTAGGCACGAGCAGTACTTC.

This clone was detected a few times. An end of the junction differs from the germline gene, which may be a read error. The chain has TRBV6-6 and TRBJ1-5, with TRBD1 identical over 7 bases. The CDR3 is 16 residues long. Germline V gene sequence: CDR1 MNHNY, CDR2 SVGAGI (reference sequence). CDR3 region: CASSTRGRWGNHPQHF. CDR3 nucleotide sequence: TGTGCCAGCAGCACGAGGGGGCGGTGGGGAAATCACCCCCAGCATTTT.

This chain joins TRBV3-1 (or the pseudogene TRBV3-2) and TRBJ1-1, with 8 nucleotides matching TRBD1. Germline trimming cut 5 bases from V and 1 base from J; bases unmatched to any gene: 6. Germline CDR1 and CDR2: LGHDT and YNNKEL (reference sequence). The CDR3 extends over 15 amino acids. CDR3 sequence: CASSTRQGRNTEAFF. The CDR3 DNA sequence: TGTGCCAGCAGCACCCGACAGGGGAGGAACACTGAAGCTTTCTTT.

The CDR3 here is CATSRSPLAGGGEQYF. The CDR3 DNA sequence: TGTGCCACCAGCAGATCGCCCCTAGCGGGAGGCGGCGAGCAGTACTTC. This chain joins TRBV15 and TRBJ2-7; 11 positions agree with TRBD2. Germline V CDR1 and CDR2: LNHNV, YYDKDF (reference sequence). V shed 2 bases, J shed 6 bases, and the junction held 9 bases outside the gene matches. The CDR3 spans 16 residues.

This clone has only a few counts. This chain links TRBV29-1 with TRBJ2-5, with TRBD1 as a possible D gene (5 bases). V was trimmed by 3 bases and J by 0 bases, leaving 11 bases between them. This CDR3 has 14 amino acids. The V gene's germline CDR1 is SQVTM and CDR2 ANQGSEA. The CDR3 DNA reads as TGCAGCGTTGACGGCCACAGGTACCAAGAGACCCAGTACTTC. Its translation is CSVDGHRYQETQYF. The full variable domain, completed using reference TRBV29-1 and TRBJ2-5, is SAVISQKPSRDICQRGTSLTIQCQVDSQVTMMFWYRQQPGQSLTLIATANQGSEATYESGFVIDKFPISRPNLTFSTLTVSNMSPEDSSIYLCSVDGHRYQETQYFGPGTRLLVL.

This clone came up once. The chain is built from TRBV6-2 or TRBV6-3 and TRBJ2-7; 7 nucleotides match TRBD1. The CDR3 runs to 17 residues. The germline gives CDR1 MNHEY, CDR2 SVGEGT. Trimming removed 0 bases from V and 0 bases from J; junction bases left unmatched: 8. The CDR3 region is CASSYSVSRGLSYEQYF. CDR3 coding DNA: TGTGCCAGCAGTTACTCCGTCTCGAGGGGGCTCTCCTACGAGCAGTACTTC.

The chain employs TRBV3-1 (or the pseudogene TRBV3-2) and TRBJ1-1; D is undetermined. Germline CDR1 and CDR2: LGHDT and YNNKEL (reference sequence). V was cut by 2 bases and J by 0 bases, with 10 bases left in between. The CDR3 is made up of 15 amino acids. The CDR3 nucleotides are TGTGCCAGCAGCCAATACCAGGATATGAACACTGAAGCTTTCTTT. Translating gives CASSQYQDMNTEAFF.

In its sample, this clone was seen a few times. This chain uses TRBV2 with TRBJ2-7, with 7 bases identical to TRBD1. Trimming removed 5 bases from V and 1 base from J; junction bases left unmatched: 2. CDR3 length: 13 amino acids. Germline CDR1 reads SNHLY; CDR2 reads FYNNEI. The CDR3 region is CASSRGLSYEQYF. The DNA for the CDR3 is TGTGCCAGCAGTAGGGGGCTGTCCTACGAGCAGTACTTC.

The chain carries TRBV30 and TRBJ2-1; 10 bases agree with TRBD2. V lost 1 base and J lost 3; bases outside the gene matches: 3. This CDR3 is built from 15 residues. CDR1 is GTSNPN and CDR2 is SVGIG in the germline V gene (reference sequence). The CDR3, as DNA: TGTGCCTGGAGTGAACTAGCGGGGTACTACAATGAGCAGTTCTTC. Protein: CAWSELAGYYNEQFF.

This CDR3 reads CASSVGREYNEQFF. In nucleotides, the CDR3 is TGTGCCAGCAGCGTTGGTCGGGAATACAATGAGCAGTTCTTC. The chain joins TRBV7-3 to TRBJ2-1, with D perhaps TRBD2 (5 bases). Germline CDR1 reads SGHTA; CDR2 reads FQGTGA. There are 14 residues in the CDR3. Deletions cut 5 bases from V and 4 bases from J, with 12 bases between.

The V gene is TRBV19, the J gene TRBJ2-2; 7 bases match TRBD1. This CDR3 has 14 residues. CDR1 is LNHDA, CDR2 SQIVND, per germline (reference sequence). The V and J ends lost 6 bases and 3 bases, in that order; junction bases with no gene match: 4. The CDR3 spells CASSWTGHTGELFF. CDR3 sequence (DNA): TGTGCCAGTAGCTGGACAGGACACACCGGGGAGCTGTTTTTT.

Only a few counts were recorded for this clone. The genes are TRBV29-1 and TRBJ1-2; a weak D match, TRBD1 (6 bases). CDR1 is SQVTM, CDR2 ANQGSEA, per germline. There are 13 residues in the CDR3. Trimming left V 6 bases short and J 3 bases short, with 14 bases between. CDR3 residues: CSVRTVFYYGYTF. CDR3 nucleotides: TGCAGCGTGAGGACAGTTTTCTACTATGGCTACACCTTC.

CDR3 in amino acids: CASSYGGTGGRYGYTF. The CDR3 nucleotides are TGTGCCAGCAGTTACGGCGGGACAGGGGGCCGTTATGGCTACACCTTC. The rearrangement joins TRBV6-5 to TRBJ1-2; TRBD1 matches 12 bases. Germline V CDR1 and CDR2: MNHEY, SVGAGI. With V trimmed by 2 bases and J by 5 bases, 6 bases remained unmatched. The CDR3 spans 16 residues.

This clone was picked up a small number of times. V is TRBV18 and J is TRBJ2-7, with 9 bases that match TRBD2. V was clipped by 3 bases and J by 4 bases; unmatched bases: 7. The CDR3 length is 15 residues. In germline, CDR1 is KGHSH, CDR2 LQKENI. The CDR3 region is CASSPGLAERYEQYF. Here the CDR3 DNA reads TGTGCCAGCTCACCGGGACTAGCAGAGAGGTACGAGCAGTACTTC.

The genes are TRBV19 and TRBJ1-5; D perhaps matches TRBD1 (6 bases). Trimming cost V 3 bases and J 0 bases, with 9 bases left between them. CDR3 length: 15 residues. Germline assignment: CDR1 LNHDA and CDR2 SQIVND (reference sequence). The CDR3 sequence is CASSIGQFSNQPQHF. In DNA, the CDR3 is TGTGCCAGTAGTATCGGACAGTTTAGCAATCAGCCCCAGCATTTT.

Here the CDR3 reads CASSLSGTGNTEAFF. In DNA, the CDR3 is TGTGCCAGCAGTTTATCCGGGACAGGGAACACTGAAGCTTTCTTT. The chain carries TRBV28 and TRBJ1-1; 8 bases are a match to TRBD1. CDR3 length: 15 residues. V shed 1 base, J shed 1 base, and the junction held 2 bases outside the gene matches. CDR1 and CDR2 (germline): MDHEN, SYDVKM.

The chain couples TRBV7-3 to TRBJ2-6; 9 bases are a match to TRBD2. The CDR3 runs 18 residues. CDR1 and CDR2 from the germline V gene are SGHTA and FQGTGA. J lost 0 bases, V lost 4 bases, and 7 bases had no gene match. As DNA, the CDR3 is TGTGCCAGCAGCTCGTTAGCGGGAGCTTACTCTGGGGCCAACGTCCTGACTTTC. It translates to CASSSLAGAYSGANVLTF.

This chain uses TRBV7-6 with TRBJ1-1; D remains ambiguous. Germline values: CDR1 SGHVS, CDR2 FNYEAQ. With 2 bases removed from V and 1 base from J, the gap between germline ends came to 11 bases. The CDR3 covers 15 residues. The CDR3 region has the DNA TGTGCCAGCAGCTTAAATTTTGGAGAGAACACTGAAGCTTTCTTT. Translating gives CASSLNFGENTEAFF.

The chain combines TRBV5-6 with TRBJ2-3; 8 bases agree with TRBD2. The CDR3 is 17 amino acids. Looked up from germline, CDR1 is SGHDT and CDR2 is YYEEEE. The V gene end was trimmed by 3 bases and the J gene end by 0 bases; junction bases not matched to a gene: 9. DNA of the CDR3: TGTGCCAGCAGCTCCAAACTAGCGGAGGGGAGCACAGATACGCAGTATTTT. Protein sequence: CASSSKLAEGSTDTQYF.

The chain is built from TRBV7-3 and TRBJ1-2, with a weak D call TRBD1 (5 bases). V lost 1 base and J 0 bases, leaving 12 bases between the germline ends. The CDR3 extends over 16 amino acids. Germline V gene lookup returns CDR1 SGHTA and CDR2 FQGTGA. This CDR3 is CASSLKGPGSNYGYTF. The DNA of the CDR3 is TGTGCCAGCAGCTTAAAGGGGCCAGGTTCTAACTATGGCTACACCTTC.

The J gene is TRBJ2-1, the V gene TRBV2; 8 nucleotides align to TRBD2. J lost 9 bases, V lost 6 bases, and 10 bases had no gene match. The CDR3 is 14 residues long. Germline V lookup: CDR1 SNHLY, CDR2 FYNNEI. CDR3 sequence reads: CASRAGLEFGEQFF. CDR3 coding DNA: TGTGCCAGCAGGGCGGGACTAGAGTTCGGTGAGCAGTTCTTC.

The genes are TRBV6-2 or TRBV6-3 and TRBJ2-7; D ambiguous. Germline loops: CDR1 MNHEY, CDR2 SVGEGT. V was pared by 2 bases and J by 0 bases, with 5 bases between. The CDR3 runs 13 residues. The CDR3 DNA reads TGTGCCAGCAGTTACGAGCACTCCTACGAGCAGTACTTC. Translation: CASSYEHSYEQYF.

V is TRBV6-5 and J is TRBJ2-3; D may be TRBD2 (6 bases). Germline V lookup: CDR1 MNHEY, CDR2 SVGAGI. V shed 11 bases and J shed 6 bases, with 15 bases lying between them. The CDR3 is made up of 12 amino acids. CDR3 region: CAGGRPYDTQYF. The CDR3 region has the DNA TGTGCCGGGGGGAGGCCCTACGATACGCAGTATTTT.

The rearrangement uses TRBV6-2 or TRBV6-3 and TRBJ1-1; 8 bases fit TRBD1. The CDR3 consists of 15 residues. V lost 0 bases, J lost 0 bases, and 0 bases stayed unmatched. CDR1 is MNHEY and CDR2 is SVGEGT in the germline V gene. In nucleotides, the CDR3 is TGTGCCAGCAGTTACTCCAGGGGGCTGAACACTGAAGCTTTCTTT. Its translation: CASSYSRGLNTEAFF.